The rows below give T cell receptor beta chains drawn from one sample of a study of shared clonotypes between healthy human individuals. Clones were sequenced by immunoSEQ multiplex PCR, and TCRdb holds only the in-frame ones, with some missing. The data show some 2,000,000 clones, with around 96% seen just once and roughly 1.1% held by the top ten. Sequenced material: naive CD8+ T cells sorted from blood. The receptors stem from a man in his late teens or twenties in good health. The CDR3 runs from the conserved cysteine through the conserved F or W. A D gene is named only where the DNA matches it firmly.

cdr3_aa,j_call,d_call,v_call
CASSIQGGEQFF,TRBJ2-1,TRBD1,TRBV11-2
CAIAPGGGVFSGELFF,TRBJ2-2,NA,TRBV10-3
CASRLRGGETQYF,TRBJ2-5,TRBD2,TRBV27
CASSLEGGLAGLEQYF,TRBJ2-7,TRBD2,TRBV7-9
CASSSPGTAAYEQYF,TRBJ2-7,NA,TRBV27
CASSLVRAEGYEQYF,TRBJ2-7,NA,TRBV7-2
CASSLPGQGVREQYF,TRBJ2-7,TRBD1,TRBV7-9
CASSNPPSSYNSPLHF,TRBJ1-6,NA,TRBV21-1
CASSGGFGVHEQYF,TRBJ2-7,NA,TRBV5-6
CASSSGGYIGAYEQYF,TRBJ2-7,TRBD2,TRBV6-5
CASSLGLAGYTDTQYF,TRBJ2-3,TRBD2,TRBV5-6
CASSLSRDIAYGYTF,TRBJ1-2,NA,TRBV5-5
CASSPSIVGGYTF,TRBJ1-2,NA,TRBV28
CASSLVTGAYEQYF,TRBJ2-7,TRBD1,TRBV7-6
CASSGTALYEQYF,TRBJ2-7,TRBD1,TRBV5-1
CASAGAYNEQFF,TRBJ2-1,TRBD2,TRBV7-6
CASSQGQGAQETQYF,TRBJ2-5,TRBD1,TRBV4-1
CASSQLASYEQYF,TRBJ2-7,NA,TRBV4-2
CASSLARGLAGAFEQFF,TRBJ2-1,TRBD2,TRBV7-9
CASSQVEYQETQYF,TRBJ2-5,NA,TRBV4-1
CASSEWADYEQYF,TRBJ2-7,NA,TRBV25-1
CASSHRGGKETQYF,TRBJ2-5,TRBD2,TRBV28
CASSQDRGDFSYEQYF,TRBJ2-7,NA,TRBV4-3
CASTIGGTEAFF,TRBJ1-1,NA,TRBV19